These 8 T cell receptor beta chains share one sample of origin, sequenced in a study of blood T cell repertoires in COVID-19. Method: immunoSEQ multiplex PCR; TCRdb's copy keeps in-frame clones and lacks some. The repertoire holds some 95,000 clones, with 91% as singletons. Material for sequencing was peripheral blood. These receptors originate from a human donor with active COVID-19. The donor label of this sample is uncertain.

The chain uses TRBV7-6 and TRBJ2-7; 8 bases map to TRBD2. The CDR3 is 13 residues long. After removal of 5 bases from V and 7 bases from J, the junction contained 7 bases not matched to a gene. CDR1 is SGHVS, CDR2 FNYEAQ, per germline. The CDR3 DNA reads TGTGCCAGCAGCCCCGGCGGGGGGAGAGAGCAGTACTTC. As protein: CASSPGGGREQYF.

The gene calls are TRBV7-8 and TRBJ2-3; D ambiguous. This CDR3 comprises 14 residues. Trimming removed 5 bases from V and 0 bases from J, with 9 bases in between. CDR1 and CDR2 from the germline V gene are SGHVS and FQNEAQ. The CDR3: CASSRSVSTDTQYF. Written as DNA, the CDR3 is TGTGCCAGCAGCCGTTCCGTTAGCACAGATACGCAGTATTTT.

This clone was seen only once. CDR3 DNA: TGTGCCAGCAGTGAGGTTATGAGCGGGGCGACAGATACGCAGTATTTT. Encoded protein: CASSEVMSGATDTQYF. The J gene is TRBJ2-3, the V gene TRBV6-1, with 7 bases aligning to TRBD2. There are 16 residues in the CDR3. The junction had 9 bases not matched to a gene; V was cut back by 3 bases and J by 3 bases. Germline loops: CDR1 MNHNS, CDR2 SASEGT.

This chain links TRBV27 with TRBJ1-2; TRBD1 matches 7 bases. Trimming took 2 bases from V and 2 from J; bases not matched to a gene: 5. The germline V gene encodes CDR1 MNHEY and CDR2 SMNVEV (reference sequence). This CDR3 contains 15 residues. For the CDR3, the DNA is TGTGCCAGCAGTTTAGGTAGGGGGCAAAACTATGGCTACACCTTC. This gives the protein CASSLGRGQNYGYTF.

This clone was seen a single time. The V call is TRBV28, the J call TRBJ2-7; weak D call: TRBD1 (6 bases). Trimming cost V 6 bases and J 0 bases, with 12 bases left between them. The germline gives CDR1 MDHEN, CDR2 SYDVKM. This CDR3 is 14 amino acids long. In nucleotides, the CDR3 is TGTGCCAGCAGAAAAACAGGGCTCTCCTACGAGCAGTACTTC. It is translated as CASRKTGLSYEQYF.

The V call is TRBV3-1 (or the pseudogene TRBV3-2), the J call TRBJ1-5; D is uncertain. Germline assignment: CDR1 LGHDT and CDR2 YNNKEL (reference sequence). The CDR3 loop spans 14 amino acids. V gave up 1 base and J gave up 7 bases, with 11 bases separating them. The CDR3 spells CASSQAGSWQPQHF. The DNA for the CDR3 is TGTGCCAGCAGCCAAGCGGGTAGTTGGCAGCCCCAGCATTTT.

CDR3 in amino acids: CASSLGPGGTGELFF. Here the CDR3 DNA reads TGTGCCAGCAGCTTGGGGCCAGGGGGCACCGGGGAGCTGTTTTTT. V usage is TRBV5-6 and J usage is TRBJ2-2; TRBD1 matches at 7 bases. The CDR3 is 15 residues long. Germline lookup yields CDR1 SGHDT and CDR2 YYEEEE. Trimming at V came to 0 bases and at J to 4 bases, leaving 3 bases not matched to a gene.

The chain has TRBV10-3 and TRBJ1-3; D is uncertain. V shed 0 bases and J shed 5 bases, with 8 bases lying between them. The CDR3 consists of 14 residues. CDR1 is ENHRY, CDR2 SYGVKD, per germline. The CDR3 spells CAISESNSRNTIYF. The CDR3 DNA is TGTGCCATCAGTGAGTCCAACAGCCGAAACACCATATATTTT.